The sample holds many counts of the clone carrying this TCR beta chain. Its antigen remains unidentified. This record belongs to a study of T cells in Graves' hyperthyroidism and ophthalmopathy. Cells are PBMCs isolated from around 10 ml of fresh blood. There were TCR beta CDR3 regions amplified from RNA transcripts. A set of HTBI primers served as the primers for a first-round RT-PCR of the TCR CDR3. TCRdb re-called the multiplex PCR reads with MiXCR, one entry per CDR3 protein. Of around 450,000 distinct CDR3 sequences in the sample, roughly 15% were seen once. Germline values: CDR1 SEHNR, CDR2 FQNEAQ (reference sequence). The CDR3 loop spans 14 amino acids. V lost 0 bases and J 4 bases, leaving 8 bases between the germline ends. Overall study results and limits: A model built on 13 V-J features separated ophthalmopathy from stable hyperthyroidism.

The chain recombines TRBV7-9 with TRBJ2-3; perhaps TRBD2 as D (6 bases). Sequencing used blood. The TCR sequence derives from a woman younger than 35 with Graves' hyperthyroidism. The CDR3 sequence is CASSLAGGADTQYF. The CDR3 DNA is TGTGCCAGCAGCTTAGCGGGAGGTGCAGATACGCAGTATTTT.